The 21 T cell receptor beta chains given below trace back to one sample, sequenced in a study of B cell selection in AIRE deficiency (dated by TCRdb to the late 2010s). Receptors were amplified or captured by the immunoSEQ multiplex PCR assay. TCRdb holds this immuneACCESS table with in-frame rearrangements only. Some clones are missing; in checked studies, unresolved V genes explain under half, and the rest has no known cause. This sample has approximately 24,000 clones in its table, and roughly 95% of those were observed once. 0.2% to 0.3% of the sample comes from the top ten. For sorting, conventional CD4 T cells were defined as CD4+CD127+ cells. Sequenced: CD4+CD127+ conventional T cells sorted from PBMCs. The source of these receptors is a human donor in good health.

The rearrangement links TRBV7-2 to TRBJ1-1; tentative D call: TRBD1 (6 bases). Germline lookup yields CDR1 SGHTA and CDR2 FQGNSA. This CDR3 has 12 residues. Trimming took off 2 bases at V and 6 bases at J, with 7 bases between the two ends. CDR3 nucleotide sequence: TGTGCCAGCAGCTTATACAGGGCTGAAGCTTTCTTT. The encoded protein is CASSLYRAEAFF.

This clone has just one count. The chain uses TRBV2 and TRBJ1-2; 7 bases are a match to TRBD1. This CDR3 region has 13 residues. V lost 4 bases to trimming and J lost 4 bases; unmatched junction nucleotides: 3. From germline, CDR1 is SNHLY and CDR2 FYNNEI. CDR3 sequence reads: CASSGQGFYGYTF. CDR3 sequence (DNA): TGTGCCAGCAGTGGACAGGGTTTCTATGGCTACACCTTC.

This CDR3 reads CASGSYTDTQYF. DNA of the CDR3: TGTGCCAGCGGGTCCTACACAGATACGCAGTATTTT. This chain links TRBV28 with TRBJ2-3; no clear D. The germline gives CDR1 MDHEN, CDR2 SYDVKM. The CDR3 runs 12 residues. V was pared by 8 bases and J by 2 bases, with 8 bases between.

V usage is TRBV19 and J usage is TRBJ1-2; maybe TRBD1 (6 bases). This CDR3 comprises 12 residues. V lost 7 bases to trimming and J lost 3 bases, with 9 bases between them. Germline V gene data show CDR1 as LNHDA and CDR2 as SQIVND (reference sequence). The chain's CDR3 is CASNTGYYGYTF. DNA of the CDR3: TGTGCCAGTAATACAGGGTACTATGGCTACACCTTC.

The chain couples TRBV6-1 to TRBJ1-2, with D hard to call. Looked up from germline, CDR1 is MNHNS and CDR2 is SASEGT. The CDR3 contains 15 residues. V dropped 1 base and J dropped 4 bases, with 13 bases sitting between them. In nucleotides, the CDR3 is TGTGCCAGCAGTGAAGGGGCAGTGAGAGGCTATGGCTACACCTTC. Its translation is CASSEGAVRGYGYTF.

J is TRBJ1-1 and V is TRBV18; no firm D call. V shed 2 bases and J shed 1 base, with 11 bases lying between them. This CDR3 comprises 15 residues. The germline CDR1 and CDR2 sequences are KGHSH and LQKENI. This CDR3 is CASSPTLGSNTEAFF. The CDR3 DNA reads TGTGCCAGCTCACCAACCCTGGGTTCGAACACTGAAGCTTTCTTT. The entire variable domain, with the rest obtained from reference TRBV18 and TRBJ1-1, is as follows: NAGVMQNPRHLVRRRGQEARLRCSPMKGHSHVYWYRQLPEEGLKFMVYLQKENIIDESGMPKERFSAEFPKEGPSILRIQQVVRGDSAAYFCASSPTLGSNTEAFFGQGTRLTVV.

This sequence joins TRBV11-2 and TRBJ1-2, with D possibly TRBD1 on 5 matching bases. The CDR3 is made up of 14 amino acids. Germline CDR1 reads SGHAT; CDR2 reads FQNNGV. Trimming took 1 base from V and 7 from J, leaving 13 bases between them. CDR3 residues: CASSLGLDMGGYTF. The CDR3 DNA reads TGTGCCAGCAGCTTAGGGTTGGACATGGGTGGCTACACCTTC.

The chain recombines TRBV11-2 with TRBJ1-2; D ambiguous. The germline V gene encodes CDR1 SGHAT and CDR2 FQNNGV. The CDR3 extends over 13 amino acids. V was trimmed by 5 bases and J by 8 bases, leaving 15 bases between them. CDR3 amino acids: CASSQDGRGGYTF. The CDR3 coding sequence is TGTGCCAGCAGCCAAGATGGACGCGGGGGCTACACCTTC.

The CDR3 loop is CASSFNEKLFF. DNA of the CDR3: TGTGCCAGCAGTTTCAACGAAAAACTGTTTTTT. This rearrangement joins TRBV27 to TRBJ1-4; D not resolved. Germline loops: CDR1 MNHEY, CDR2 SMNVEV (reference sequence). V dropped 3 bases and J dropped 8 bases, with 4 bases sitting between them. The CDR3 runs 11 residues.

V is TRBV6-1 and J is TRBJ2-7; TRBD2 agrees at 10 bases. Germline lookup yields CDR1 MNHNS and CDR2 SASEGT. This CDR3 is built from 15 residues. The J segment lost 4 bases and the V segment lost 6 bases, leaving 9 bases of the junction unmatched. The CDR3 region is CASRTAGTSVYEQYF. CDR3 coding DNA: TGTGCCAGCAGAACCGCCGGGACTAGCGTGTACGAGCAGTACTTC.

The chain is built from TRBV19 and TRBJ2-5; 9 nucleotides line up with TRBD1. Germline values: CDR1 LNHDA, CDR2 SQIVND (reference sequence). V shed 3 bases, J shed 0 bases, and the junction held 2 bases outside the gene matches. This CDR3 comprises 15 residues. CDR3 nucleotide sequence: TGTGCCAGTAGTATGGGACAGGGATACCAAGAGACCCAGTACTTC. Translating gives CASSMGQGYQETQYF.

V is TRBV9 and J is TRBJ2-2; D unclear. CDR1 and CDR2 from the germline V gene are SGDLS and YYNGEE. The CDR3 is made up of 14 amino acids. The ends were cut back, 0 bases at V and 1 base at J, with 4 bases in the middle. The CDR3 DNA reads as TGTGCCAGCAGCGTAGATGTGAACACCGGGGAGCTGTTTTTT. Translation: CASSVDVNTGELFF. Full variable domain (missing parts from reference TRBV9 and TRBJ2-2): DSGVTQTPKHLITATGQRVTLRCSPRSGDLSVYWYQQSLDQGLQFLIQYYNGEERAKGNILERFSAQQFPDLHSELNLSSLELGDSALYFCASSVDVNTGELFFGEGSRLTVL.

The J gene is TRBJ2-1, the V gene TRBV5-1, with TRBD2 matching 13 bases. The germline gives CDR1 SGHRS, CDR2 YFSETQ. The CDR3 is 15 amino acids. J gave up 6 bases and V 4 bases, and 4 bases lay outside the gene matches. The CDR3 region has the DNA TGCGCCAGCAGCCTGGGACTAGCGGGACTCAATGAGCAGTTCTTC. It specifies CASSLGLAGLNEQFF.

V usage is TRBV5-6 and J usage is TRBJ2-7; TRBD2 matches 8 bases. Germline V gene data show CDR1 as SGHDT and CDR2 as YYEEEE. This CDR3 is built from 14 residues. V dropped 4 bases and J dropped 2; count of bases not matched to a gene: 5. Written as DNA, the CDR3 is TGTGCCAGCAGCATCGGACTAGCCACCTACGAGCAGTACTTC. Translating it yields CASSIGLATYEQYF.

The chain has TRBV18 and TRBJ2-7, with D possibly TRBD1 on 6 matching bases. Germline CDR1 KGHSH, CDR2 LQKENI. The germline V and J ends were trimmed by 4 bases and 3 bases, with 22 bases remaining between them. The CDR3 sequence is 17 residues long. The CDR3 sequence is CASSLFRDKGYGYEQYF. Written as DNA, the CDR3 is TGTGCCAGCTCACTATTCCGGGACAAAGGATATGGCTACGAGCAGTACTTC.

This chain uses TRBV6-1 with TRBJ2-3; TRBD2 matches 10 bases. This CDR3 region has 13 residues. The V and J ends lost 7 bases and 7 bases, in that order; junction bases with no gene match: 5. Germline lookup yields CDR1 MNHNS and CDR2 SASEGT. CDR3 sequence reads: CASKLAGVHTQYF. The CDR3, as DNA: TGTGCCAGCAAGCTAGCGGGGGTCCATACGCAGTATTTT.

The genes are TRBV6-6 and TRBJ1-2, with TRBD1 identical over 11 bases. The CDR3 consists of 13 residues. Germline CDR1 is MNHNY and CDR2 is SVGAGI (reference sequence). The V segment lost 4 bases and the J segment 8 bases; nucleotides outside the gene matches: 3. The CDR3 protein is CASSSGQGVGYTF. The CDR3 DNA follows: TGTGCCAGCAGTTCGGGACAGGGGGTCGGCTACACCTTC.

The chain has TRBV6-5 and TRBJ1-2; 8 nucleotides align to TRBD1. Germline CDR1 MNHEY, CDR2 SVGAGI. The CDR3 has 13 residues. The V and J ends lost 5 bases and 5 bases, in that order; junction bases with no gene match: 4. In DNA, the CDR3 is TGTGCCAGCAGTGAGCGGGACAGGTATGGCTACACCTTC. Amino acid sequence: CASSERDRYGYTF.

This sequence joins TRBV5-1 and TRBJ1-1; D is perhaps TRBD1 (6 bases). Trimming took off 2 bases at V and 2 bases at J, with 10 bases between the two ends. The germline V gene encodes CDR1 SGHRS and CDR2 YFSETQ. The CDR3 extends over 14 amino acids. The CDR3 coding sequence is TGCGCCAGCAGCTTTACAGGGCCCAACACTGAAGCTTTCTTT. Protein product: CASSFTGPNTEAFF.

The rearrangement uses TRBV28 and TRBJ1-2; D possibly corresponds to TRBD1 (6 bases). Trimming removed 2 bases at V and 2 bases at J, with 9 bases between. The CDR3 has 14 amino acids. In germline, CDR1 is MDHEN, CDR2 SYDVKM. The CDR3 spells CASSLGGRNYGYTF. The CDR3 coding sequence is TGTGCCAGCAGTTTAGGGGGCCGGAACTATGGCTACACCTTC.

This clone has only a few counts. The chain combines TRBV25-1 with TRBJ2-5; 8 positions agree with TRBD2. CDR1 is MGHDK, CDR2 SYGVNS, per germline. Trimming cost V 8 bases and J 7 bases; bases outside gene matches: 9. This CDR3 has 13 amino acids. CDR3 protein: CASASGGGRTQYF. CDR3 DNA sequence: TGTGCCAGCGCCTCCGGCGGGGGGCGGACCCAGTACTTC.